This TCR beta chain appears in the sequencing data of a study of control samples from healthy donors and cancer patients. Libraries were prepared by immunoSEQ multiplex PCR; TCRdb keeps only in-frame clonotypes and omits some of them. Of some 100,000 clones listed, 75% to 90% are singletons. The CDR3 loop spans 13 amino acids. Trimming removed 4 bases from V and 7 bases from J, with 11 bases in between. Material for sequencing was blood. This TCR was sampled from a man aged 25-45 years in good health. The rearrangement joins TRBV12-3 or TRBV12-4 to TRBJ2-1; D uncertain. This chain's CDR3 is CASSYFAGNEQFF. In DNA, the CDR3 is TGTGCCAGCAGTTACTTTGCCGGGAATGAGCAGTTCTTC.